These 10 T cell receptor beta chains originate from one sample sequenced in a study of cytomegalovirus exposure and HLA in healthy donors. The data were produced by immunoSEQ multiplex PCR, yet TCRdb's version contains in-frame clones alone and is incomplete. Among over 130,000 clones listed, more than 85% were seen once. Specimen: PBMCs. These receptors all stem from a man aged 18 to 29 in good health and CMV-seropositive.

The gene calls are TRBV7-2 and TRBJ2-1; tentatively, D is TRBD2 (5 bases). CDR1 is SGHTA and CDR2 is FQGNSA in the germline V gene. The CDR3 contains 14 residues. The V and J ends lost 4 bases and 7 bases respectively, with 14 bases between them. Here the CDR3 DNA reads TGTGCCAGCAGCTCCGGACTCCGAGGGAATGAGCAGTTCTTC. Translation: CASSSGLRGNEQFF.

The chain links TRBV25-1 to TRBJ1-2; no reliable D call. Trimming removed 2 bases at V and 4 bases at J, with 14 bases between. CDR1 MGHDK and CDR2 SYGVNS come from the germline V gene. This CDR3 contains 15 residues. The CDR3, as DNA: TGTGCCAGCAGTGAAGGTGGCTTCCAAGTCTATGGCTACACCTTC. This translates into CASSEGGFQVYGYTF.

The chain uses TRBV20-1 and TRBJ1-1; D may be TRBD1 (6 bases). The CDR3 sequence is 11 residues long. The V gene's germline CDR1 is DFQATT and CDR2 SNEGSKA (reference sequence). V gave up 8 bases and J gave up 8 bases, with 15 bases separating them. The CDR3 nucleotides read TGCAGTTTATCGTTCCAGGGGGAAGCTTTCTTT. Its protein is CSLSFQGEAFF.

V and J are TRBV5-1 and TRBJ2-5; 7 nucleotides line up with TRBD2. Per germline, CDR1 SGHRS and CDR2 YFSETQ. Unmatched junction bases numbered 6, after V lost 2 bases and J lost 5 bases. The CDR3 totals 14 residues. The CDR3 DNA reads TGCGCCAGCAGCTTCGGACTAGAGGGGGAGACCCAGTACTTC. It is translated as CASSFGLEGETQYF.

This chain uses TRBV6-6 with TRBJ1-3, with 9 bases identical to TRBD1. CDR1 is MNHNY and CDR2 is SVGAGI in the germline V gene (reference sequence). V was pared by 5 bases and J by 3 bases, with 8 bases of the junction left unmatched. The CDR3 has 16 amino acids. The chain's CDR3 is CASSIRTGDNGNTIYF. The CDR3 bases are TGTGCCAGCAGTATCAGGACAGGGGACAATGGAAACACCATATATTTT.

The chain employs TRBV9 and TRBJ2-1; D remains ambiguous. Germline V gene data show CDR1 as SGDLS and CDR2 as YYNGEE. Trimming removed 2 bases at V and 0 bases at J, with 9 bases between. The CDR3 is 15 residues long. The CDR3 protein is CASSVRSLSYNEQFF. DNA of the CDR3: TGTGCCAGCAGCGTGCGCTCTCTCTCCTACAATGAGCAGTTCTTC.

This chain connects TRBV10-2 to TRBJ2-7, with 9 bases identical to TRBD1. V dropped 6 bases and J dropped 2; count of bases not matched to a gene: 11. Germline assignment: CDR1 WSHSY and CDR2 SAAADI. The CDR3 is 16 residues long. This CDR3 reads CASRGTGGQGPYEQYF. The CDR3 DNA follows: TGCGCCAGCAGGGGGACTGGGGGACAGGGCCCCTACGAGCAGTACTTC.

The chain is built from TRBV11-2 and TRBJ1-1; D unclear. The CDR3 length is 12 residues. Trimming cost V 4 bases and J 8 bases, with 11 bases left between them. Germline loops: CDR1 SGHAT, CDR2 FQNNGV. The CDR3 DNA reads as TGTGCCAGCAGCTCCTGGGGAGGGGAAGCTTTCTTT. The encoded protein is CASSSWGGEAFF.

The rearrangement uses TRBV4-1 and TRBJ2-1; 8 bases fit TRBD1. Trimming at V came to 4 bases and at J to 4 bases, leaving 6 bases not matched to a gene. The CDR3 covers 15 residues. The germline V gene encodes CDR1 MGHRA and CDR2 YSYEKL. In nucleotides, the CDR3 is TGCGCCAGCAGCCCTCAGGGGGCGGGTTACAATGAGCAGTTCTTC. It specifies CASSPQGAGYNEQFF.

This chain links TRBV2 with TRBJ2-1; no clear D gene. Looked up from germline, CDR1 is SNHLY and CDR2 is FYNNEI. This CDR3 has 15 amino acids. The V and J ends lost 5 bases and 0 bases respectively, with 11 bases between them. This CDR3 reads CASSLVLSSYNEQFF. CDR3 nucleotide sequence: TGTGCCAGCAGTTTAGTTCTAAGCTCCTACAATGAGCAGTTCTTC.